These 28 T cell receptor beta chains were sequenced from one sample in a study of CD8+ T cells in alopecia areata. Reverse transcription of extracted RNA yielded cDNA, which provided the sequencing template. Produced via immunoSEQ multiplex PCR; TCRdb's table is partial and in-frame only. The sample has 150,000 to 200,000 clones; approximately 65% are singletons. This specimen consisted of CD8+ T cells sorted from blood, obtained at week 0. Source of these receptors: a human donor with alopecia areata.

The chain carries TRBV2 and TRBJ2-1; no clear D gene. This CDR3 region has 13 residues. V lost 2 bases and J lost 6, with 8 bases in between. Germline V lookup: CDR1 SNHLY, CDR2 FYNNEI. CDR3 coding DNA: TGTGCCAGCAGTGAAATGGGATCCAATGAGCAGTTCTTC. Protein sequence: CASSEMGSNEQFF.

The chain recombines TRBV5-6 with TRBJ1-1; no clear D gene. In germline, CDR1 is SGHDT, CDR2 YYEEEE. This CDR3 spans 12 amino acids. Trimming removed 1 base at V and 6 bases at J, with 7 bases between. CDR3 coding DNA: TGTGCCAGCAGCTTGTATGCCTCTGAAGCTTTCTTT. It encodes CASSLYASEAFF.

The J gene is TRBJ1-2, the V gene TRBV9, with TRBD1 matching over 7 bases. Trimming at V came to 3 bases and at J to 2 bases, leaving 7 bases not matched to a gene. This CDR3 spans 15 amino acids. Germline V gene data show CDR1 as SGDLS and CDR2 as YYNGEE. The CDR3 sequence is CASSDRDSRNYGYTF. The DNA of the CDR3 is TGTGCCAGCAGCGACCGGGACAGCCGAAACTATGGCTACACCTTC.

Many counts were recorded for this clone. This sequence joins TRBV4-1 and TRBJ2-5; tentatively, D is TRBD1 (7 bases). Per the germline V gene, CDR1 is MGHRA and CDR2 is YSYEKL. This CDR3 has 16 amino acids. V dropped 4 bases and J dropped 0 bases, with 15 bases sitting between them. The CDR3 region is CASSPPGGSDQETQYF. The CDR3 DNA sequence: TGCGCCAGCAGCCCCCCAGGGGGGAGCGACCAAGAGACCCAGTACTTC.

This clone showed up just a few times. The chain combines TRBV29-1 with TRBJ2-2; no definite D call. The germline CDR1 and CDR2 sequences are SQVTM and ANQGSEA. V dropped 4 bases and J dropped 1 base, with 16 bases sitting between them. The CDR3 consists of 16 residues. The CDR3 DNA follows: TGCAGCGTTGTGCACATTTCGCCGGAGAACACCGGGGAGCTGTTTTTT. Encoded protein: CSVVHISPENTGELFF.

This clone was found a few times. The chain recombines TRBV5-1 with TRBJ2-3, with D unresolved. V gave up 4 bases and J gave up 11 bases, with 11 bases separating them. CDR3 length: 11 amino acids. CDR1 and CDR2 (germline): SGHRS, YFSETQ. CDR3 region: CASSMGIKQYF. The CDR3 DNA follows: TGCGCCAGCAGCATGGGGATTAAGCAGTATTTT.

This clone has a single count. Here the CDR3 reads CASRGGNYGYTF. The CDR3 DNA sequence: TGTGCCAGCAGGGGCGGTAACTATGGCTACACCTTC. The V call is TRBV6-5, the J call TRBJ1-2, with D unresolved. The CDR3 has 12 amino acids. Trimming pared 6 bases from V and 1 base from J, leaving 6 bases between. Germline V CDR1 and CDR2: MNHEY, SVGAGI.

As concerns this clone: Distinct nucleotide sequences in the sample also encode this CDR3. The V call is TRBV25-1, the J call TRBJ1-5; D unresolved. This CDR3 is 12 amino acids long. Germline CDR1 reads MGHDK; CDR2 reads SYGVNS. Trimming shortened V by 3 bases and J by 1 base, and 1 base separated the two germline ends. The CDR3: CASSDSNQPQHF. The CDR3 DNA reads TGTGCCAGCAGTGACAGCAATCAGCCCCAGCATTTT.

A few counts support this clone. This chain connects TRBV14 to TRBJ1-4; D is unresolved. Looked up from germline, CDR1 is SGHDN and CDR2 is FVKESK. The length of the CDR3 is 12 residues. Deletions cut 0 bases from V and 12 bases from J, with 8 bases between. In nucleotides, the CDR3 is TGTGCCAGCAGCCAAGACAACCAAGAACTGTTTTTT. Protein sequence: CASSQDNQELFF.

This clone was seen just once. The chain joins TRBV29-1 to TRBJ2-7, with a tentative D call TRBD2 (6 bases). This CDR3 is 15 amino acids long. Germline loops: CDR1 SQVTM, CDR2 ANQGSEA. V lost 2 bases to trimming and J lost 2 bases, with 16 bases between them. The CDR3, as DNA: TGCAGCGTTGAACGGAGGGCGGGACGGACCTACGAGCAGTACTTC. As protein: CSVERRAGRTYEQYF.

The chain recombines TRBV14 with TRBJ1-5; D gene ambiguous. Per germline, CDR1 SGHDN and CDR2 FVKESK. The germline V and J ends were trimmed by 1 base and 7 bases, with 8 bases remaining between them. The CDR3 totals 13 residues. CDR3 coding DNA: TGTGCCAGCAGCCAAGGGAAGAGGCAGCCCCAGCATTTT. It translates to CASSQGKRQPQHF.

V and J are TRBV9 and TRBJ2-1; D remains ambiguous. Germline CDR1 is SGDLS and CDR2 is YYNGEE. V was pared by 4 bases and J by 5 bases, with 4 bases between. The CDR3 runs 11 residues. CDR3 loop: CASSRDNEQFF. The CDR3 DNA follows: TGTGCCAGCAGCAGAGACAATGAGCAGTTCTTC. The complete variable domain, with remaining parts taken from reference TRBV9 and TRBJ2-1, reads DSGVTQTPKHLITATGQRVTLRCSPRSGDLSVYWYQQSLDQGLQFLIQYYNGEERAKGNILERFSAQQFPDLHSELNLSSLELGDSALYFCASSRDNEQFFGPGTRLTVL.

DNA of the CDR3: TGTGCCAGCAGTGAGGGACTAGCGGGGTTCCAAGAGACCCAGTACTTC. It is translated as CASSEGLAGFQETQYF. The chain recombines TRBV25-1 with TRBJ2-5; TRBD2 matches at 13 bases. Trimming at V came to 3 bases and at J to 1 base, leaving 2 bases not matched to a gene. This CDR3 spans 16 amino acids. Germline CDR1 MGHDK, CDR2 SYGVNS.

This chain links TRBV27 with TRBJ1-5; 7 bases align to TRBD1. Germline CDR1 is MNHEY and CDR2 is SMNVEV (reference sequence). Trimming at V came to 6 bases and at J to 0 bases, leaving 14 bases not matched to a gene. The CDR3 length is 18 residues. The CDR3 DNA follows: TGTGCCAGCAGCAAAGGGCGGACAGGCCCATATAGCAATCAGCCCCAGCATTTT. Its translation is CASSKGRTGPYSNQPQHF.

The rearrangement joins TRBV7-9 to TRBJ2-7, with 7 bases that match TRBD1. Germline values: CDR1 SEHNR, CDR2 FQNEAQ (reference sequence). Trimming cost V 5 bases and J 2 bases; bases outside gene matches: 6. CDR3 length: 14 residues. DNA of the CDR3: TGTGCCAGCAGCGCCACCGGGACAGCCTACGAGCAGTACTTC. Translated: CASSATGTAYEQYF. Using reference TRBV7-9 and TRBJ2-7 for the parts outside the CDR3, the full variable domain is DTGVSQNPRHKITKRGQNVTFRCDPISEHNRLYWYRQTLGQGPEFLTYFQNEAQLEKSRLLSDRFSAERPKGSFSTLEIQRTEQGDSAMYLCASSATGTAYEQYFGPGTRLTVT.

CDR3 sequence reads: CASSNTTSGGYEQYF. CDR3 sequence (DNA): TGTGCCAGCAGCAACACTACTAGCGGGGGGTACGAGCAGTACTTC. The genes are TRBV13 and TRBJ2-7; 12 bases align to TRBD2. CDR1 is PRHDT, CDR2 FYEKMQ, per germline (reference sequence). The V gene end was trimmed by 5 bases and the J gene end by 4 bases; junction bases not matched to a gene: 6. The CDR3 sequence is 15 residues long. The full variable domain, rest sourced from reference TRBV13 and TRBJ2-7, is AAGVIQSPRHLIKEKRETATLKCYPIPRHDTVYWYQQGPGQDPQFLISFYEKMQSDKGSIPDRFSAQQFSDYHSELNMSSLELGDSALYFCASSNTTSGGYEQYFGPGTRLTVT.

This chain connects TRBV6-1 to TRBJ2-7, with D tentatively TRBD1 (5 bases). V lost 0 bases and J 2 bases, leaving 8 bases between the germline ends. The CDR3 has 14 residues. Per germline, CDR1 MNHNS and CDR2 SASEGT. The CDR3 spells CASSEALTAYEQYF. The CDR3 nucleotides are TGTGCCAGCAGTGAAGCGCTGACAGCCTACGAGCAGTACTTC.

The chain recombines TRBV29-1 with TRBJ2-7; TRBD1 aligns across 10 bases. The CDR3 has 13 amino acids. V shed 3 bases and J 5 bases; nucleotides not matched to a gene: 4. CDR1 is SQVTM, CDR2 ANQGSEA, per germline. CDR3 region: CSVEGDRGDEQYF. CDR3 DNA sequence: TGCAGCGTTGAGGGGGACAGGGGCGACGAGCAGTACTTC.

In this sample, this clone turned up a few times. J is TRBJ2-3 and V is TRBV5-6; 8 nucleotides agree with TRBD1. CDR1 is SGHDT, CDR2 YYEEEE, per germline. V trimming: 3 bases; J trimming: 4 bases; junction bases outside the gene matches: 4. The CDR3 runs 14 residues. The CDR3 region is CASSYGQGADTQYF. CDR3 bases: TGTGCCAGCAGCTACGGACAGGGAGCAGATACGCAGTATTTT.

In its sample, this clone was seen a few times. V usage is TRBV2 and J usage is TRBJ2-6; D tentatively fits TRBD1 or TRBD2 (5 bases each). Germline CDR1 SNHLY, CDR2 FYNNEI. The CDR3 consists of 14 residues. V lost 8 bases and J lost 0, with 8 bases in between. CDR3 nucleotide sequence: TGTGCCAGCGAGGGGACCTCTGGGGCCAACGTCCTGACTTTC. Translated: CASEGTSGANVLTF.

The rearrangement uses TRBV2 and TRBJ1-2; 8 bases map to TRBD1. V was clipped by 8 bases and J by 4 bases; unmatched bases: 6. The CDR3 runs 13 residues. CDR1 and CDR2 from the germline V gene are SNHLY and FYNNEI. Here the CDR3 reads CASSGQGGYGYTF. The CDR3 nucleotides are TGTGCCAGCTCCGGACAGGGCGGCTATGGCTACACCTTC.

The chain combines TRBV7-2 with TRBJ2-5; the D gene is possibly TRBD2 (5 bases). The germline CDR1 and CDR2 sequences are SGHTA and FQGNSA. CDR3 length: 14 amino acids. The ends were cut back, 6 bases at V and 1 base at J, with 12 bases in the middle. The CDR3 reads CASSPLGLQETQYF. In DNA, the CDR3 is TGTGCCAGCAGTCCACTAGGACTCCAAGAGACCCAGTACTTC. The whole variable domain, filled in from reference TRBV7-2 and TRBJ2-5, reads GAGVSQSPSNKVTEKGKDVELRCDPISGHTALYWYRQSLGQGLEFLIYFQGNSAPDKSGLPSDRFSAERTGGSVSTLTIQRTQQEDSAVYLCASSPLGLQETQYFGPGTRLLVL.

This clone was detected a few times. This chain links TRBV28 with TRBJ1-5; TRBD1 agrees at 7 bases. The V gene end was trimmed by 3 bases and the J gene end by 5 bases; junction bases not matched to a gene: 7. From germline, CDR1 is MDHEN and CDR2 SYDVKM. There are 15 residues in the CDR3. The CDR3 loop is CASSFHGTAHQPQHF. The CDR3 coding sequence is TGTGCCAGCAGTTTTCATGGGACAGCCCATCAGCCCCAGCATTTT. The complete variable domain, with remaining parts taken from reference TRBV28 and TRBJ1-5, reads DVKVTQSSRYLVKRTGEKVFLECVQDMDHENMFWYRQDPGLGLRLIYFSYDVKMKEKGDIPEGYSVSREKKERFSLILESASTNQTSMYLCASSFHGTAHQPQHFGDGTRLSIL.

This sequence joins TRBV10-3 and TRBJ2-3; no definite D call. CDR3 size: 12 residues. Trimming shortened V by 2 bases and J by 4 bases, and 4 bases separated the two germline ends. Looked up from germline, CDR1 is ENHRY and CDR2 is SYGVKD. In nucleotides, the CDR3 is TGTGCCATCAGTGAGCCGGCAGATACGCAGTATTTT. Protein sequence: CAISEPADTQYF.

The CDR3 protein is CATSGGTGPYEQYF. The DNA of the CDR3 is TGTGCCACCAGCGGCGGGACGGGACCCTACGAGCAGTACTTC. The chain combines TRBV15 with TRBJ2-7; perhaps TRBD2 as D (6 bases). Germline CDR1 reads LNHNV; CDR2 reads YYDKDF (reference sequence). The CDR3 is 14 residues long. V shed 5 bases and J shed 2 bases, with 13 bases lying between them. The whole variable domain, remainder taken from reference TRBV15 and TRBJ2-7, is DAMVIQNPRYQVTQFGKPVTLSCSQTLNHNVMYWYQQKSSQAPKLLFHYYDKDFNNEADTPDNFQSRRPNTSFCFLDIRSPGLGDTAMYLCATSGGTGPYEQYFGPGTRLTVT.

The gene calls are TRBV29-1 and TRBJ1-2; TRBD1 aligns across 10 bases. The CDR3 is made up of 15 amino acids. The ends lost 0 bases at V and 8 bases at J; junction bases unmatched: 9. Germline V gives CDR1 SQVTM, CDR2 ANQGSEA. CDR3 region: CSVEDPRQGAYGYTF. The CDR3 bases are TGCAGCGTTGAAGACCCGCGACAGGGGGCTTACGGCTACACCTTC.

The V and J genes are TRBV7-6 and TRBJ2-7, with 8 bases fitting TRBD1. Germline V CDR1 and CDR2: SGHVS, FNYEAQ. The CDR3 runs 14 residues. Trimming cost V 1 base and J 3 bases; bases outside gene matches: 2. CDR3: CASSLGQGIYEQYF. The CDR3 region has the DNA TGTGCCAGCAGCTTAGGACAGGGGATCTACGAGCAGTACTTC.

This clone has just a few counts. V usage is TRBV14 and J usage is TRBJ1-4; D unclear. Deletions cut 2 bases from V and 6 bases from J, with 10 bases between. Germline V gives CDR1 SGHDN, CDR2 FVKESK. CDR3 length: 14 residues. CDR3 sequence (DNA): TGTGCCAGCAGCCAAAAACACAGCGATGAAAAACTGTTTTTT. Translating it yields CASSQKHSDEKLFF.